This T cell receptor beta chain was profiled in a study of blood T cell repertoires in COVID-19 (dated by TCRdb to about 2020). In terms of the full investigation: Samples covering the acute and convalescent phases of COVID-19 were provided by collaborators in the United States, Italy and Spain. The material from the prospective study consisted of cDNA or gDNA derived from T cells, B-cell-depleted T cells, or PBMCs. Subjects who had been exposed to COVID-19, were actively infected with it, or had recovered from it provided the deeply sampled blood TCRbeta repertoires that made up the dataset. The repertoires were released in a freely available public database intended as a resource for research on the immune response to SARS-CoV-2. The samples were drawn from the first 160 participants of the ongoing ImmuneRACE study and from roughly 1,300 subjects provided by 6 global collaborators. The sample metadata nearly always contained a de-identified subject ID, COVID-19 status, age in years and sex. Where available, HLA class I and class II types were obtained from metadata supplied by the sample provider rather than from assay-based typing. Here is what the overall study found, with its caveats: Clinical and demographic metadata were provided uncurated, with the amount varying by source and participant.

Looking up the germline V gene (reference sequence) yields CDR1 PRHDT and CDR2 FYEKMQ. V and J are trimmed by 5 bases and 1 base, and the gene matches miss 10 bases of the junction. The CDR3 runs 16 amino acids, cysteine and phenylalanine included. Of all the DNA, just the CDR3 is kept, 48 bases in frame from base 1. The immunoSEQ Assay, a bias-controlled multiplex PCR, was used to amplify TCRbeta CDR3 regions from genomic DNA. The authors' analysis ran thus. The number of nucleated cells in each sample was estimated from the amplification of reference gene primers within the assay. To quantify the absolute abundance of each unique TCRbeta CDR3 rearrangement, sequence reads were collapsed and filtered. For each sample, productive Simpson clonality was calculated by taking the square root of Simpson's diversity index across productive rearrangements. This immuneACCESS table, as held by TCRdb, lists in-frame sequences with V and J called but not all clones. Of the missing ones, under half trace to an unresolved V gene in checked studies; the others have no known cause. For V, J and clone size, that table is used; D and trimming come from the DNA. The sample table records approximately 88,000 clones; 65% to 85% of these occur just once. The ten largest clones capture more than 6% of the sample.

One collaborating source in Seattle enrolled patients while the patients were actively infected and followed the patients over time throughout the course of disease. Whole blood was collected in K2EDTA tubes by collaborating institutions according to the institutions' own protocols. For TCRbeta analysis, collaborators shipped samples as frozen whole blood, isolated PBMCs, or DNA extracted from either of those sample types. On this clone: What this receptor recognizes is not known. One base away there is no much larger clone; base qualities are not given.

The sequence joins TRBV13 to TRBJ2-7; TRBD2 fits 8 bases in the junction. Sequenced sample: peripheral blood. The TCR was taken from a man between 65 and 79 years old with COVID-19, enrolled during active disease. The CDR3 sequence is CASSLGSRGGSYEQYF. The DNA reads as follows: TGTGCCAGCAGCCTTGGATCGCGCGGGGGGTCCTACGAGCAGTACTTC.